This T cell receptor (beta chain) comes out of a study of vaccination effects on CD4 cells after COVID-19 (dated 2022 in TCRdb). Turning to the overall study: Post-vaccine samples across the study were collected a median of 72 days after the second dose, with a range of 14 to 241. In both COVID-19 convalescent patients and infection-naive vaccine recipients, the study compared SARS-CoV-2 spike-specific CD4+ TCR repertoires from before mRNA vaccination with those from after it. A total of 9 to 11 COVID-19 convalescent patients and a handful of SARS-CoV-2-naive healthy vaccine recipients were included in the full study. In the study, cultures from other donors were sequenced using the Oncomine TCR Beta short-read assay on an Illumina iSeq 100.

The library was built by means of the immunoSEQ multiplex PCR assay. DNA from the CD4+ T cells that had been cultured and isolated underwent TCR beta CDR3 sequencing. From the authors' description of their analysis: The analysis removed non-productive TCR sequences, trimmed reads to the CDR3 region, and retained only CDR3s that were 7 or more amino acids long. The MANAFEST web app was used to identify antigen-specific clonotypes by comparing expansion in peptide wells with expansion in reference cultures. To count as positive, a clone had to show expansion at FDR<0.05 compared with the reference and with all other wells, an odds ratio above 5, and a frequency above 0.1% in two replicate wells. A clonotype was defined as cross-reactive if the clonotype was significantly expanded both in SARS-CoV-2 spike wells and in at least one common cold coronavirus spike condition. CDR3 similarity was assessed by Levenshtein distance using the stringdist R package, and unrooted trees were constructed with ape in R 3.6.1. Imported from immuneACCESS, the table was reduced by TCRdb to in-frame sequences with V and J called. These copies leave out some clones; in studies compared against another copy, an unresolved V gene accounts for under half, and the cause of the remainder is not known. V, J and clone size derive from that table, while D and trimming were established from the DNA sequence. The sample records 24,000 or so clones, roughly three quarters of which are singletons. The ten largest clones capture around 8.4% of the sample.

Broad study findings and their caveats: Limitations of the study were the small number of convalescent patients and the absence of early post-infection timepoints. In healthy vaccine recipients, vaccine-induced clones were almost all SARS-CoV-2 mono-reactive, with only 1 of 255 cross-reactive with common cold coronaviruses. At late post-vaccination timepoints, both infection-induced and vaccine-induced clones showed marked clonal contraction, consistent with waning T cell responses.

On this clone itself: Its antigen remains undetermined. Within one base of it there is no much larger clone, and no base qualities were kept.

In the ViraFEST assay, PBMC were stimulated with viral peptide pools, and antigen-specific CD4+ T cell clonotypes were then identified by expansion using TCR sequencing. After about 9 days of culture, CD4+ T cells were isolated with the EasySep CD4+ T cell isolation kit. Each participant received two doses of an mRNA SARS-CoV-2 vaccine, either BNT162b2 or mRNA-1273. Healthy vaccine recipients had no prior SARS-CoV-2 infection, confirmed by negative nucleocapsid antibodies before and after vaccination. Two million PBMC per well were cultured in IMDM with roughly 5% human AB serum, 10 IU/ml IL-2 and gentamicin, plus 10 ug/ml peptides. Half of the culture medium was replaced with fresh IL-2-containing medium on days 3 and 7. Unless otherwise noted, each peptide stimulation condition was cultured in triplicate wells. PBMC were separated from whole blood using Ficoll-Paque Plus gradient centrifugation and were then either cryopreserved at -140C or used fresh. The overlapping peptide pools covered the spike proteins of SARS-CoV-2 as well as those of the common cold coronaviruses HCoV-NL63, HCoV-OC43 and HCoV-229E. Genomic DNA was extracted from cultured CD4+ T cells with the QIAamp micro DNA kit.

V has 3 bases trimmed and J has 7 bases trimmed; junction bases matching no gene number 1. CDR1 and CDR2 are read off the germline V gene as SGHVS and FQNEAQ. From the cysteine up to the phenylalanine, the CDR3 has a length of 13 residues. Solely the CDR3 DNA is kept, with 39 bases framed from the first base. The sample here was CD4+ T cells from PBMCs cultured with SARS-CoV-2 spike peptides, taken after COVID-19 vaccination. Reading the label with the study, this specimen's cell subset or site is: SARS-CoV-2 spike overlapping peptide pool stimulation. The TCR was taken from a human donor who received a COVID-19 vaccine. Recombination connected TRBV7-8 to TRBJ1-5; 9 central nucleotides agree with TRBD1. This receptor carries the CDR3 CASSFGQGQPQHF. The bases are TGTGCCAGCAGCTTCGGACAGGGGCAGCCCCAGCATTTT.